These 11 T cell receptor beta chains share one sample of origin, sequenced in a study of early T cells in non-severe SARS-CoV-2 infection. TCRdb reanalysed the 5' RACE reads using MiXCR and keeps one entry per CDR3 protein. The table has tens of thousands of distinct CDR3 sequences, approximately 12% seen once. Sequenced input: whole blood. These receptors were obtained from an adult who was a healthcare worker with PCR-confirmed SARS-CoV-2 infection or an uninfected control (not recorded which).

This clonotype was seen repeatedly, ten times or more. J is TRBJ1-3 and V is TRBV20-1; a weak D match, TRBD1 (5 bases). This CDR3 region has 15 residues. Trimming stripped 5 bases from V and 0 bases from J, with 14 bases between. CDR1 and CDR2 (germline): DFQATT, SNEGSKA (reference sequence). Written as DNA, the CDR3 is TGCAGTGCTCCGGGGACGGTGCCCTCTGGAAACACCATATATTTT. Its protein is CSAPGTVPSGNTIYF.

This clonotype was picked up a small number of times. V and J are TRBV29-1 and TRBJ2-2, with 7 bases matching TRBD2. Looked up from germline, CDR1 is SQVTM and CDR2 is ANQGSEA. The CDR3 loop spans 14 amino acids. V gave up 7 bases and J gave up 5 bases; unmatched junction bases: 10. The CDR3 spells CSATKKGGTGELFF. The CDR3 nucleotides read TGCAGCGCCACTAAGAAGGGAGGGACCGGGGAGCTGTTTTTT.

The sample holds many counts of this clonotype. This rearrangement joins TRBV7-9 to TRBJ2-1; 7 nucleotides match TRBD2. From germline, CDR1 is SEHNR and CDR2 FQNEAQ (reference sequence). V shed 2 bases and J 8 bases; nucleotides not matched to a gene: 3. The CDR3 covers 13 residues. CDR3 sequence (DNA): TGTGCCAGCAGCTTAAGCGGGACTGATGAGCAGTTCTTC. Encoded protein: CASSLSGTDEQFF.

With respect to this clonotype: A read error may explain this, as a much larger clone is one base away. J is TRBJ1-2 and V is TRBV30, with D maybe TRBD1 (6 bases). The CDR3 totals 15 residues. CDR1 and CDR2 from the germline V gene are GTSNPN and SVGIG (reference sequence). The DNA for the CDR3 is TGTGCCTGGAGTCCCGGGGGCGACTCTCCGTATGACTACACCTTC. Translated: CAWSPGGDSPYDYTF. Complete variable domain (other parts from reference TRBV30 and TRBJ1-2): SQTIHQWPATLVQPVGSPLSLECTVEGTSNPNLYWYRQAAGRGLQLLFYSVGIGQISSEVPQNLSASRPQDRQFILSSKKLLLSDSGFYLCAWSPGGDSPYDYTFGSGTRLTVV.

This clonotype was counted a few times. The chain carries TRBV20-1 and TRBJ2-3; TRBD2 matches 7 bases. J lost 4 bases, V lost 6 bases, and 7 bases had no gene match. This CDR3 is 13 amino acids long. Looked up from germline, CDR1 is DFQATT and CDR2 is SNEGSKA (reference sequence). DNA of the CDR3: TGCAGTGCGCGGGACTACCGTTCAGATACGCAGTATTTT. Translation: CSARDYRSDTQYF.

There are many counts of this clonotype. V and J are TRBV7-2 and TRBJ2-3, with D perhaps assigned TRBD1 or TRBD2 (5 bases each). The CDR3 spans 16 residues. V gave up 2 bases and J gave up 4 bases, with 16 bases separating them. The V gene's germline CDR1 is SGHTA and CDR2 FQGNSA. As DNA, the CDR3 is TGTGCCAGCAGCTTATACGGGACCCATCGCCCAGATACGCAGTATTTT. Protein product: CASSLYGTHRPDTQYF.

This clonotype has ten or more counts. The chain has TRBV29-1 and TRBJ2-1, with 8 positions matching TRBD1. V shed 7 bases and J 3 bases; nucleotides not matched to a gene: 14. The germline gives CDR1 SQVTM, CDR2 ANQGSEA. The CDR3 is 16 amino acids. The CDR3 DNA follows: TGCAGCGCCCCCCCGGACAGGGCTAGGGTCTACAATGAGCAGTTCTTC. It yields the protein CSAPPDRARVYNEQFF.

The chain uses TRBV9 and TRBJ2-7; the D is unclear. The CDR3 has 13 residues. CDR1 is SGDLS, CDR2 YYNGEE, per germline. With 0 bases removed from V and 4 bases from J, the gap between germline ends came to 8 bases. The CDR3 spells CASSVGRNYEQYF. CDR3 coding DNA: TGTGCCAGCAGCGTAGGACGAAATTACGAGCAGTACTTC.

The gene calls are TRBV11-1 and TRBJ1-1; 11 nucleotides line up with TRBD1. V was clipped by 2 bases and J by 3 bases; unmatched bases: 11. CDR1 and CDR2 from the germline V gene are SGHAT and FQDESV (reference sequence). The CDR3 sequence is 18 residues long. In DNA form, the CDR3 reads TGTGCCAGCAGCTTATCTTCTGGACAGGGGGCGGGCGACACTGAAGCTTTCTTT. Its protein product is CASSLSSGQGAGDTEAFF.

The DNA of the CDR3 is TGCTCCGCCGTGACTAGCGTGAGCAATGAGCAGTTCTTC. This translates into CSAVTSVSNEQFF. The V gene is TRBV20-1, the J gene TRBJ2-1; 8 bases are a match to TRBD2. The germline gives CDR1 DFQATT, CDR2 SNEGSKA (reference sequence). The CDR3 has 13 residues.

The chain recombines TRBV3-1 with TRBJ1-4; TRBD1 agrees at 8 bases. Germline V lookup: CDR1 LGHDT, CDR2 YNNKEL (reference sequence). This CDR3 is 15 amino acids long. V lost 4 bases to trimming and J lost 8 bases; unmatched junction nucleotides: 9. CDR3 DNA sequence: TGTGCCAGCAGCCCACTGACAGGGGTGGTGGAAAAACTGTTTTTT. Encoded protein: CASSPLTGVVEKLFF.